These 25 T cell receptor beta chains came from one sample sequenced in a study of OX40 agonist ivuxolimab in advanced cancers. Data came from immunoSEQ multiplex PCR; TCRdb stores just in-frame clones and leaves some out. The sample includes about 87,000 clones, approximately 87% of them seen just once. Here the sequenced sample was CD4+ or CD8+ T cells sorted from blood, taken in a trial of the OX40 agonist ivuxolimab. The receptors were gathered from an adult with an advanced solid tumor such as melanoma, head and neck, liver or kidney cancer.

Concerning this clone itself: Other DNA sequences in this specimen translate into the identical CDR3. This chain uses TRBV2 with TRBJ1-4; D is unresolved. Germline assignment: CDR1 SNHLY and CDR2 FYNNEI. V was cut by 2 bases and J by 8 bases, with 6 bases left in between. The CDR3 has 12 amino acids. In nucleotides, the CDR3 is TGTGCCAGCAGTGAAAGGGCAGAAAAACTGTTTTTT. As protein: CASSERAEKLFF.

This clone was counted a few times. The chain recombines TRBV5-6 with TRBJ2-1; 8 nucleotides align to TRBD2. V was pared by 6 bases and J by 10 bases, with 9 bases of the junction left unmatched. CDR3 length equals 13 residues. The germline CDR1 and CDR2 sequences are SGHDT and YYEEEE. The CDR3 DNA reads TGTGCCAGCACCCAGTCGGGAGGGCCGGAGCAGTTCTTC. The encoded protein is CASTQSGGPEQFF.

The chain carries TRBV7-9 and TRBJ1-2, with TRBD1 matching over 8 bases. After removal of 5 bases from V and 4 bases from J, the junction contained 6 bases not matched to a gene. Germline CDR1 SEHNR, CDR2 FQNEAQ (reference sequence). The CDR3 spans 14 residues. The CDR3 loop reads CASSKTGEGYGYTF. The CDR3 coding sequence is TGTGCCAGCAGCAAGACAGGGGAGGGCTATGGCTACACCTTC.

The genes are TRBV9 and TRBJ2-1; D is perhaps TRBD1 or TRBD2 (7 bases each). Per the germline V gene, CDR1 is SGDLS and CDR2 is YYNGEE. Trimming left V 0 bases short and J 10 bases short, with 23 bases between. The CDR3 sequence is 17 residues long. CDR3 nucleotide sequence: TGTGCCAGCAGCGTAGGGTTCCGGACTAGGGGGCAAGGGGAGCAGTTCTTC. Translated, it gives CASSVGFRTRGQGEQFF.

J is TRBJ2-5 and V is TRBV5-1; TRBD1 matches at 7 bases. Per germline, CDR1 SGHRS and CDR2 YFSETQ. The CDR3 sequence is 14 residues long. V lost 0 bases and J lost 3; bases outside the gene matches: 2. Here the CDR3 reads CASSLETGKETQYF. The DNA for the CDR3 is TGCGCCAGCAGCTTGGAGACAGGGAAAGAGACCCAGTACTTC.

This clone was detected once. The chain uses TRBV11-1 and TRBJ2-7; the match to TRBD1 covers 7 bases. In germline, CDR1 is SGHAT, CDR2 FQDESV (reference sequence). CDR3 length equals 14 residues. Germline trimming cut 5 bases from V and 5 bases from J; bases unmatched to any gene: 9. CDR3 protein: CASSRDRAVDEQYF. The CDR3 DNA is TGTGCCAGCAGCCGTGACAGGGCTGTAGACGAGCAGTACTTC.

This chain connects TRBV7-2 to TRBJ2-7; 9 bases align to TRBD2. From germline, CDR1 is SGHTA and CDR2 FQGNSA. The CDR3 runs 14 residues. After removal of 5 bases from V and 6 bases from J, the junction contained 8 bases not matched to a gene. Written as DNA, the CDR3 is TGTGCCAGCAGCAATAGCGGGAGAGGGAGCGAGCAGTACTTC. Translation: CASSNSGRGSEQYF. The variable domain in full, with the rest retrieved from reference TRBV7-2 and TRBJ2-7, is GAGVSQSPSNKVTEKGKDVELRCDPISGHTALYWYRQSLGQGLEFLIYFQGNSAPDKSGLPSDRFSAERTGGSVSTLTIQRTQQEDSAVYLCASSNSGRGSEQYFGPGTRLTVT.

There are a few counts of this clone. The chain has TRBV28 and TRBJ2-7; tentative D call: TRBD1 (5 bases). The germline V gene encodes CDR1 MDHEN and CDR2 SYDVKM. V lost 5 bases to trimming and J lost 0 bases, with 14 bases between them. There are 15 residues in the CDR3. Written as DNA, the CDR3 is TGTGCCAGCAGTGTTACAGGTGAACCCTCCTACGAGCAGTACTTC. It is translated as CASSVTGEPSYEQYF.

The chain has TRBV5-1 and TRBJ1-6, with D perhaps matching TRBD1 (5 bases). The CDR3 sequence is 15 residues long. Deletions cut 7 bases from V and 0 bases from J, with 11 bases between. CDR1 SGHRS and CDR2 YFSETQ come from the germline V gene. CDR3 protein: CASSRESSYNSPLHF. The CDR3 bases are TGCGCCAGCTCCAGGGAAAGCTCCTATAATTCACCCCTCCACTTT.

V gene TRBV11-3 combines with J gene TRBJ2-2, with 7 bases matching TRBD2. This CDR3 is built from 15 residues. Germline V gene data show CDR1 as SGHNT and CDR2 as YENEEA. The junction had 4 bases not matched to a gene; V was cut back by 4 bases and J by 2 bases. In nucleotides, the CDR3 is TGTGCCAGCAGCTCCAGCGGGGCTAACACCGGGGAGCTGTTTTTT. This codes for CASSSSGANTGELFF.

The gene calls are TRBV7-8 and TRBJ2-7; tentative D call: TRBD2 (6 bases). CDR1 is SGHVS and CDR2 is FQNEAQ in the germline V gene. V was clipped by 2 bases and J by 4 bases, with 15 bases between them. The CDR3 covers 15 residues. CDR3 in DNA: TGTGCCAGCAGCTTAAAACAGTTGGGGGGATACGAGCAGTACTTC. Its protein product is CASSLKQLGGYEQYF. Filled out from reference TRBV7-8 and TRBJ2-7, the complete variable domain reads GAGVSQSPRYKVAKRGQDVALRCDPISGHVSLFWYQQALGQGPEFLTYFQNEAQLDKSGLPSDRFFAERPEGSVSTLKIQRTQQEDSAVYLCASSLKQLGGYEQYFGPGTRLTVT.

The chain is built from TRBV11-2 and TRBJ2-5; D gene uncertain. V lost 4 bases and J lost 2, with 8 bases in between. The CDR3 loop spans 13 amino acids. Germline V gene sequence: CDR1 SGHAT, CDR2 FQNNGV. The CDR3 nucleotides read TGTGCCAGCAGCTCTGACACTCAAGAGACCCAGTACTTC. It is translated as CASSSDTQETQYF.

The CDR3, as DNA: TGTGCCAGTAGTGCGACTAGATACGAGCAGTACTTC. The encoded protein is CASSATRYEQYF. V usage is TRBV19 and J usage is TRBJ2-7; a weak D match, TRBD2 (6 bases). The CDR3 is 12 residues long. CDR1 is LNHDA and CDR2 is SQIVND in the germline V gene (reference sequence). The V end was cut by 5 bases, the J end by 4 bases, with 9 bases between.

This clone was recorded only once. CDR3 nucleotides: TGTGCCAGCTCACCTAAAAACCAAGAGACCCAGTACTTC. It encodes CASSPKNQETQYF. The rearrangement joins TRBV18 to TRBJ2-5; no clear D. Germline V gives CDR1 KGHSH, CDR2 LQKENI. The CDR3 runs 13 residues. The V end lost 3 bases, the J end lost 0 bases, and 5 bases lay between the germline ends.

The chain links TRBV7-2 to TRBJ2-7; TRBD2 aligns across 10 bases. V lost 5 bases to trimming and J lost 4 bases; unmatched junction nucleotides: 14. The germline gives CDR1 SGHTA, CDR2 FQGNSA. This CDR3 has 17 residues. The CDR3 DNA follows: TGTGCCAGCAGCAGACTGAGGGCTAGCGGGAGTAAATACGAGCAGTACTTC. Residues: CASSRLRASGSKYEQYF.

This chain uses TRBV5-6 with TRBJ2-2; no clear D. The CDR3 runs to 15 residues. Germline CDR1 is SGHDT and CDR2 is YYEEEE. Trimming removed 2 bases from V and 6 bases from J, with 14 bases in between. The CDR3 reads CASSLATRLAGELFF. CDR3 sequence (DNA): TGTGCCAGCAGCTTAGCCACCCGTTTAGCCGGGGAGCTGTTTTTT.

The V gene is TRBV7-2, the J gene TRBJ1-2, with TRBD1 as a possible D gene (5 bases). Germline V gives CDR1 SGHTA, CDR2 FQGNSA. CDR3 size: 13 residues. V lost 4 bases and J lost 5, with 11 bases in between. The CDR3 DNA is TGTGCCAGCAGCTCGTGGGGGGGTTATGGCTACACCTTC. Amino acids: CASSSWGGYGYTF.

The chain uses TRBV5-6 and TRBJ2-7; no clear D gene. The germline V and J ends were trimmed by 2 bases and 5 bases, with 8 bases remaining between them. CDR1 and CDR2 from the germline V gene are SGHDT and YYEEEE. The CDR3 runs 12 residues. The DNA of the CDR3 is TGTGCCAGCAGCTTTTATACCCACGAGCAGTACTTC. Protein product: CASSFYTHEQYF.

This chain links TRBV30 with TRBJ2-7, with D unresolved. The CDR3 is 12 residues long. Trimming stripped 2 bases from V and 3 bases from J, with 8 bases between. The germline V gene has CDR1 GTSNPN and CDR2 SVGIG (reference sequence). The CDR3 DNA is TGTGCCTGGAGTTACAGTATCTACGAGCAGTACTTC. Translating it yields CAWSYSIYEQYF.

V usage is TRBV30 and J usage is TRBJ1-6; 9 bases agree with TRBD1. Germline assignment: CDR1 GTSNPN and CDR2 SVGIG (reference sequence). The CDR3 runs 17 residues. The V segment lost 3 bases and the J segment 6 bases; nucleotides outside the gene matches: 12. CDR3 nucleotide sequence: TGTGCCTGGAGCACTCCGAGGACAGGGGAATTTAATTCACCCCTCCACTTT. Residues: CAWSTPRTGEFNSPLHF.

The chain's CDR3 is CASSPTGNSNQPQHF. Here the CDR3 DNA reads TGCGCCAGCAGCCCGACAGGGAATAGCAATCAGCCCCAGCATTTT. The chain is built from TRBV5-1 and TRBJ1-5; TRBD1 aligns across 7 bases. V was pared by 4 bases and J by 0 bases, with 4 bases of the junction left unmatched. This CDR3 is built from 15 residues. Germline CDR1 is SGHRS and CDR2 is YFSETQ.

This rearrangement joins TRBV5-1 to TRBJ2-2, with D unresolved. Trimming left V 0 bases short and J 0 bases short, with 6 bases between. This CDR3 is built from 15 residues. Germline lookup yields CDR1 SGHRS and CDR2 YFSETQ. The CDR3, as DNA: TGCGCCAGCAGCTTGGCGCTAACGAACACCGGGGAGCTGTTTTTT. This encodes CASSLALTNTGELFF.

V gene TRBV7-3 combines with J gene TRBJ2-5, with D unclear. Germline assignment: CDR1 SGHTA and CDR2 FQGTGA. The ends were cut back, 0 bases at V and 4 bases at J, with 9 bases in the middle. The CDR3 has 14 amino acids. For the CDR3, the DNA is TGTGCCAGCAGCTTAACGTTGGTCTTAGAGACCCAGTACTTC. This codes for CASSLTLVLETQYF.

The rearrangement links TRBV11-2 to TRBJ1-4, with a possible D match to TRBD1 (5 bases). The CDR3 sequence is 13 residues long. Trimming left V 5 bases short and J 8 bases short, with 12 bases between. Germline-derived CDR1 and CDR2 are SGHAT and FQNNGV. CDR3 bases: TGTGCCAGCAGCCCCCCTGGGGGGGAAAAACTGTTTTTT. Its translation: CASSPPGGEKLFF.

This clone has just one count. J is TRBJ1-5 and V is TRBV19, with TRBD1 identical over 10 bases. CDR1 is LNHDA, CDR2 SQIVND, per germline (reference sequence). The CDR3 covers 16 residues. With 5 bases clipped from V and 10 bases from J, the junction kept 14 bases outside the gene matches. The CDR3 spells CASSLAGTGAGYPQHF. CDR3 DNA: TGTGCCAGTAGTTTAGCCGGGACAGGGGCCGGATACCCCCAGCATTTT. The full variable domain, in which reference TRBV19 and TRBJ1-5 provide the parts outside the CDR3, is DGGITQSPKYLFRKEGQNVTLSCEQNLNHDAMYWYRQDPGQGLRLIYYSQIVNDFQKGDIAEGYSVSREKKESFPLTVTSAQKNPTAFYLCASSLAGTGAGYPQHFGDGTRLSIL.